This T cell receptor beta chain originates from a study of CD4 T cells in relation to SARS-CoV-2 and coronaviruses. About the research overall: PBMCs were cultured with antigen for roughly 9 days before TCR beta sequencing. Controls used an HIV-1 Nef peptide pool or no peptide.

CD4+ T cells from unexposed donors were obtained before the COVID-19 pandemic (2011-2018). Isolation of CD4+ T cells took place after about 10 days in culture. Concerning this clone: Its specificity is unknown.

Profiled with immunoSEQ multiplex PCR; TCRdb holds only in-frame clones, not every one. The data contain about 29,000 clones, over 65% of them singletons. CDR1 is LNHDA and CDR2 is SQIVND in the germline V gene (reference sequence). The CDR3 is 14 amino acids. The J segment lost 5 bases and the V segment lost 5 bases, leaving 5 bases of the junction unmatched. This TCR was sampled from a human donor in good health. This chain links TRBV19 with TRBJ2-5; 10 positions agree with TRBD1. The sequenced material came from CD4+ T cells from PBMCs, cultured in vitro. CDR3 DNA sequence: TGTGCCAGTAGTCCCGACAGGGGGCGGGAGACCCAGTACTTC. Translating gives CASSPDRGRETQYF.